This TCR beta chain is from a study of neoadjuvant anti-PD-1 for oral cavity cancer. Across the whole study: Patients mostly received three to four biweekly nivolumab doses at 3 mg/kg before surgery.

There are a few counts of this clone. Germline CDR1 reads MRHNA; CDR2 reads SNTAGT. This CDR3 spans 14 amino acids. V lost 0 bases and J lost 1, with 6 bases in between. Some clones are missing from TCRdb's copy, which holds only in-frame ones; the method was immunoSEQ multiplex PCR. The data show thousands of clones, around 80% seen once. Stated time point: after neoadjuvant nivolumab, at surgical resection. Patients were newly diagnosed with stage II-IVA oral cavity squamous cell carcinoma without prior systemic or radiation treatment. The sequence was collected from a person between 35 and 79 years old with oral cavity squamous cell carcinoma. The sequencing used PBMCs, collected after nivolumab (anti-PD-1) treatment. The chain links TRBV6-4 to TRBJ1-1; D is uncertain. CDR3 in DNA: TGTGCCAGCAGTGACTCGAGTCAGAACACTGAAGCTTTCTTT. Its protein product is CASSDSSQNTEAFF.